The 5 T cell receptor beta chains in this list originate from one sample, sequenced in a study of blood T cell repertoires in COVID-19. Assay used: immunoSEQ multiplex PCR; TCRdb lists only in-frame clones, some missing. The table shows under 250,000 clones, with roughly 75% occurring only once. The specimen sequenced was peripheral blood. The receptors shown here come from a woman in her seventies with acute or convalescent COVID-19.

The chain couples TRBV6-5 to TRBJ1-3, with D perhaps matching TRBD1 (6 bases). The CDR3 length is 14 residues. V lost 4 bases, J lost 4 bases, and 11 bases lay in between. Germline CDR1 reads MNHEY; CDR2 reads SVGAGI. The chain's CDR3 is CASSSGVSGNTIYF. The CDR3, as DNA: TGTGCCAGCAGTTCAGGGGTATCGGGAAACACCATATATTTT.

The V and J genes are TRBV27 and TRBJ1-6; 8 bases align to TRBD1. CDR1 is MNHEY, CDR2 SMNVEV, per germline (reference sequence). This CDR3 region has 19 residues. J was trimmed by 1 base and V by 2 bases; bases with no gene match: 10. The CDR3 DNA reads TGTGCCAGCAGTTTAAGGTTCGACAGGGGTAGTTCCTATAATTCACCCCTCCACTTT. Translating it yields CASSLRFDRGSSYNSPLHF.

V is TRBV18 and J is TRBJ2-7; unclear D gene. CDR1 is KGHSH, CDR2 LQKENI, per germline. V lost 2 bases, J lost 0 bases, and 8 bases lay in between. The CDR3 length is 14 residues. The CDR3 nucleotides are TGTGCCAGCTCACCAGAGCTTCGCTCCTACGAGCAGTACTTC. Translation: CASSPELRSYEQYF. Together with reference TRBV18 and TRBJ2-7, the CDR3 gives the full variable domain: NAGVMQNPRHLVRRRGQEARLRCSPMKGHSHVYWYRQLPEEGLKFMVYLQKENIIDESGMPKERFSAEFPKEGPSILRIQQVVRGDSAAYFCASSPELRSYEQYFGPGTRLTVT.

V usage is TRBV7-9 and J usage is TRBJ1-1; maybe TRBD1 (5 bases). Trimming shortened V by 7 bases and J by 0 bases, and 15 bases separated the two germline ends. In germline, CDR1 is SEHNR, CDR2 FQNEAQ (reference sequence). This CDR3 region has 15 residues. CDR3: CASISGSWMNTEAFF. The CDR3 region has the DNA TGTGCCAGCATCTCAGGGTCGTGGATGAACACTGAAGCTTTCTTT.

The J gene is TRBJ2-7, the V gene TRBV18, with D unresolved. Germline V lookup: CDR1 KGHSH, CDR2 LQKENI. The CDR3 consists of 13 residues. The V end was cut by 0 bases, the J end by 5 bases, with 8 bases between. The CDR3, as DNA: TGTGCCAGCTCACCACCGTCCAGTCACGAGCAGTACTTC. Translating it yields CASSPPSSHEQYF.